This T cell receptor beta chain was retrieved from a study of T cell changes during pregnancy in multiple sclerosis. The assay was immunoSEQ multiplex PCR, and TCRdb's table has in-frame clones only and misses some. Of roughly 40,000 clones detected, roughly 92% appear once; the ten largest clones hold roughly 0.72%. Germline V gene data show CDR1 as LNHNV and CDR2 as YYDKDF (reference sequence). CDR3 length: 16 residues. V lost 6 bases, J lost 0 bases, and 5 bases stayed unmatched. The chain combines TRBV15 with TRBJ2-6, with 7 bases lining up with TRBD2. The TCR sequence derives from a female donor with multiple sclerosis, enrolled in a pregnancy study. Sequenced here: CD4+ T cells from peripheral blood mononuclear cells, sampled before pregnancy. CDR3 DNA sequence: TGTGCCACCAGTCGGGACTATTTCTCTGGGGCCAACGTCCTGACTTTC. It encodes CATSRDYFSGANVLTF.